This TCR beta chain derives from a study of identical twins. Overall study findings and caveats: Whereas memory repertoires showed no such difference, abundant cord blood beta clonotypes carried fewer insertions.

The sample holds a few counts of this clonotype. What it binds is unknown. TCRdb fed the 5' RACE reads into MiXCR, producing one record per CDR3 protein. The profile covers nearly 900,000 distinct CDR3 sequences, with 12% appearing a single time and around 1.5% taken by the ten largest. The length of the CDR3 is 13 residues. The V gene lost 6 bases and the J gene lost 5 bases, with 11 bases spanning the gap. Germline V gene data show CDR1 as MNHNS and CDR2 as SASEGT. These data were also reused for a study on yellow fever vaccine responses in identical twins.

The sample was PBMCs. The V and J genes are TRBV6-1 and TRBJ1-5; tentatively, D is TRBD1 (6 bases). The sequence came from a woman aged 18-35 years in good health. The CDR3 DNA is TGTGCCAGCAGCAACAGGGTAGATCAGCCCCAGCATTTT. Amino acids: CASSNRVDQPQHF.